The rows below give T cell receptor beta chains drawn from one sample of a study of T-cell memory formation after mild COVID-19. One entry per CDR3 protein results from TCRdb running MiXCR on the 5' RACE reads. Of 560,000 or so distinct CDR3 sequences in the sample, roughly 17% were seen once. The sample taken for sequencing was PBMCs or a T cell subset sorted from them (not recorded which). The origin of the receptors is an adult woman who had mild COVID-19 (a few samples of this study predate the infection). Cell type and time point are not known. Each CDR3 is given with its conserved first and last residue. The D gene is left open where the match is weak. Some rows have no size entry. The others give once, few or many, or a class for an expanded clone.

J gene | clone size | V gene | D gene | CDR3 DNA | CDR3 protein
TRBJ2-7 | few | TRBV7-2 | TRBD2 | TGTGCCAGCAGCTTAGCGCAGACTAGCGGGAGATACTTC | CASSLAQTSGRYF
TRBJ1-6 | NA | TRBV6-4 | NA | TGTGCCAGCAGTGAAAGAACTCTCGGGTGGAATTCACCCCTCCACTTT | CASSERTLGWNSPLHF
TRBJ2-3 | NA | TRBV5-1 | NA | TGCGCCAGCAGCAGACGGGGCCCTACCGGGGAAAGCACAGATACGCAGTATTTT | CASSRRGPTGESTDTQYF
TRBJ2-3 | few | TRBV7-6 | NA | TGTGCCAGCAGCTTAGAGGGAGAGACAGATACGCAGTATTTT | CASSLEGETDTQYF
TRBJ2-5 | few | TRBV11-2 | TRBD2 | TGTGCCAGCAACCGGGGGGGCTACGGAGAGACCCAGTACTTC | CASNRGGYGETQYF
TRBJ2-5 | NA | TRBV4-2 | TRBD2 | TGTGCCAGCAGCCCAGACGATAGCGGGGGGGGGACCCAGTACTTC | CASSPDDSGGGTQYF
TRBJ2-2 | few | TRBV7-3 | TRBD2 | TGTGCCAGCAGTTTTGGACTAGCGGGGGTAACCGGGGAGCTGTTTTTT | CASSFGLAGVTGELFF
TRBJ2-7 | NA | TRBV5-1 | NA | TGCGCCAGCAGCTTGAAAACAGCTACCTACGAGCAGTACTTC | CASSLKTATYEQYF
TRBJ2-2 | few | TRBV5-5 | NA | TGTGCCAGCAGCTTGGAAGTGGGGCCTGGGGGCCTGAACACCGGGGAGCTGTTTTTT | CASSLEVGPGGLNTGELFF
TRBJ2-7 | few | TRBV18 | NA | TGTGCCAGCTCGAACATTATAGCGAGAAGCTCCTACGAGCAGTACTTC | CASSNIIARSSYEQYF
TRBJ2-5 | NA | TRBV7-9 | NA | TGTGCCAGCAGCACGGGGACTTCAGCAGAGACCCAGTACTTC | CASSTGTSAETQYF
TRBJ2-7 | NA | TRBV7-9 | NA | TGTGCCAGCAGCTTAGGGAAGGCTAGCGACTACGAGCAGTACTTC | CASSLGKASDYEQYF
TRBJ2-2 | NA | TRBV12-3/TRBV12-4 | NA | TGTGCCAGCAGCTTAGGGACTTCCACCGGGGAGCTGTTTTTT | CASSLGTSTGELFF
TRBJ2-2 | few | TRBV7-3 | TRBD2 | TGTGCCAGCAGCTTGTCTAGCGGGGGCACCGGGGAGCTGTTTTTT | CASSLSSGGTGELFF
TRBJ2-5 | NA | TRBV20-1 | NA | TGCAGTGCTGACGGGGGATTGGGAGAGACCCAGTACTTC | CSADGGLGETQYF
TRBJ2-1 | few | TRBV6-1 | TRBD2 | TGTGCCACCTCCGGAGTAGCGGGAAACGGTGAGCAGTTCTTC | CATSGVAGNGEQFF
TRBJ2-5 | NA | TRBV12-3/TRBV12-4 | TRBD1 | TGTGCCAGCAGTTTAACGGACAGGGTAGGGGAGACCCAGTACTTC | CASSLTDRVGETQYF
TRBJ2-5 | few | TRBV18 | NA | TGTGCCAGCTCGCTAGAAAGTCTGGGAGAGACCCAGTACTTC | CASSLESLGETQYF
TRBJ2-1 | few | TRBV7-8 | NA | TGTGCCAGCAGCTTAGTGTTGGTAACGGCCAATGAGCAGTTCTTC | CASSLVLVTANEQFF
TRBJ1-1 | many | TRBV20-1 | TRBD1 | TGCAGTGCGAACCACAGGGGGCCACTTCCTATGAACACTGAAGCTTTCTTT | CSANHRGPLPMNTEAFF
TRBJ1-2 | NA | TRBV20-1 | NA | TGCAGTGCTAGTCCCGGACAGCCGGACGTCTATGGCTACACCTTC | CSASPGQPDVYGYTF
TRBJ2-7 | NA | TRBV5-5 | TRBD1 | TGTGCCAGCGATAATCCGGGACAGGGGGCTTGGGACGAGCAGTACTTC | CASDNPGQGAWDEQYF
TRBJ1-1 | NA | TRBV7-9 | NA | TGTGCCAGCAGCCTAGAGGGAGGGTTCGGCACTGAAGCTTTCTTT | CASSLEGGFGTEAFF
TRBJ1-1 | NA | TRBV30 | NA | TGTGCCTGGAGTGCGGATGGGGCTGAAGCTTTCTTT | CAWSADGAEAFF
TRBJ2-5 | many | TRBV20-1 | TRBD2 | TGCAGTGCTAGAGACCCTTTGTCAAGCGGGAGAATTAAAGAGACCCAGTACTTC | CSARDPLSSGRIKETQYF
TRBJ1-2 | few | TRBV6-5 | NA | TGTGCCAGCAGTTACTTTATCGACAGCCGGTATGGCTACACCTTC | CASSYFIDSRYGYTF
TRBJ2-6 | few | TRBV27 | NA | TGTGCCAGCACCTCAGGGACCTCTGGGGCCAACGTCCTGACTTTC | CASTSGTSGANVLTF
TRBJ2-5 | many | TRBV7-2 | TRBD1 | TGCGCCAGCAGCTTGGGACAGGAAGAGACCCAGTACTTC | CASSLGQEETQYF
TRBJ2-5 | NA | TRBV15 | NA | TGTGCCACCAGCAGAGGAGGGGGGATGGAGACCCAGTACTTC | CATSRGGGMETQYF
TRBJ2-3 | few | TRBV29-1 | TRBD2 | TGCAGCGTTGAAGCTAGCGGGAGAACAGATACGCAGTATTTT | CSVEASGRTDTQYF
TRBJ2-3 | NA | TRBV7-8 | TRBD2 | TGTGCCAGCAGCTGGCTAGCGGGAGGCGTTAGCACAGATACGCAGTATTTT | CASSWLAGGVSTDTQYF
TRBJ2-7 | NA | TRBV14 | NA | TGTGCCAGCAGCCATTCGTCTCCCATGGGTGAGCAGTACTTC | CASSHSSPMGEQYF
TRBJ2-7 | NA | TRBV30 | NA | TGTGCCTATGAGTACAGGGGGGGATACGAGCAGTACTTC | CAYEYRGGYEQYF
TRBJ2-1 | few | TRBV12-3/TRBV12-4 | NA | TGTGCCACCCGGCCCGCCTACAATGAGCAGTTCTTC | CATRPAYNEQFF
TRBJ2-1 | NA | TRBV5-5 | TRBD1 | TGTGCCAGCAGTGGGACAGGGGAAAACGGGGCCTACAATGAGCAGTTCTTC | CASSGTGENGAYNEQFF
TRBJ1-6 | NA | TRBV20-1 | TRBD1 | TGCAGTGCTAGAGAGGGACAGGGTTATAATTCACCCCTCCACTTT | CSAREGQGYNSPLHF
TRBJ2-2 | NA | TRBV15 | TRBD1 | TGTGCCACCAGCACCCACAGGGGAGCCGGGGAGCTGTTTTTT | CATSTHRGAGELFF
TRBJ1-5 | few | TRBV6-5 | NA | TGTGCCAGCAGTTGGCGGAGCAATCAGCCCCAGCATTTT | CASSWRSNQPQHF
TRBJ2-7 | few | TRBV20-1 | NA | TGCAGCCGGGACTCACCGCCGGGGGAGCAGTACTTC | CSRDSPPGEQYF
TRBJ1-6 | NA | TRBV7-8 | NA | TGTGCCAGCAGCTACGTCGGGGGCCCCGTGCCCCTCCACTTT | CASSYVGGPVPLHF
TRBJ1-2 | few | TRBV2 | NA | TGTGCCAGCAGTCAGGGAATCTATGGCTACACCTTC | CASSQGIYGYTF
TRBJ1-6 | few | TRBV7-3 | NA | TGTGCCAGCAGCTTTCGGCAGGGACGAGGATCACCCCTCCACTTT | CASSFRQGRGSPLHF
TRBJ1-1 | few | TRBV24-1 | NA | TGTGCCACCAGTGATTTGGGGGTGTCCCTTCGCTTT | CATSDLGVSLRF
TRBJ2-1 | NA | TRBV5-1 | NA | TGCGCCAGCAGCGTGGGACTTGCCGGGAACAATGAGCAGTTCTTC | CASSVGLAGNNEQFF
TRBJ1-1 | NA | TRBV7-6 | TRBD1 | TGTGCCAGCAGTAACCTTCAGGACAGGGCCGTCACTGAAGCTTTCTTT | CASSNLQDRAVTEAFF
TRBJ1-1 | NA | TRBV12-3/TRBV12-4 | NA | TGTGCCAGCAGCCCTCCTCGGGGTGAAGCTTTCTTT | CASSPPRGEAFF
TRBJ2-1 | many | TRBV5-1 | NA | TGCGCCAGCAGCTTGGTTGGTGAATCGGATGAGCAGTTCTTC | CASSLVGESDEQFF
TRBJ2-1 | few | TRBV9 | NA | TGTGCCAGCAGCTCGGGGGACAGACCTAACAATGAGCAGTTCTTC | CASSSGDRPNNEQFF
TRBJ1-6 | NA | TRBV15 | TRBD1 | TGTGCCACCAGCAGAGACGGACAGGGTCCTTCACCCCTCCACTTT | CATSRDGQGPSPLHF
TRBJ2-7 | few | TRBV5-1 | TRBD1 | TGCGCCAGCGGGACAGAATCGACCTACGAGCAGTACTTC | CASGTESTYEQYF
TRBJ2-3 | few | TRBV27 | NA | TGTGCCAGCACCCCGGACATCCGCACAGATACGCAGTATTTT | CASTPDIRTDTQYF